Sequencing of this T cell receptor (beta chain) was carried out in a study of cytomegalovirus exposure and HLA in healthy donors. The CDR3 length is 17 residues. Primers: 60 Vbeta forward and 13 Jbeta reverse. Profiled with immunoSEQ multiplex PCR; TCRdb holds only in-frame clones, not every one. The table has more than 150,000 clones, roughly 83% seen once; the top ten hold over 1.5%. The table lists this clone with a few counts. This sequence joins TRBV21-1 and TRBJ1-6. TRBV21-1 corresponds to a pseudogene. This TCR derives from a woman in her late teens or twenties in good health and CMV-seronegative. Sequencing was done on a sample of PBMCs. The CDR3 is CASSKDDNRVYNSPLHF. CDR3 DNA: TGTGCCAGCAGCAAAGATGATAACCGAGTCTATAATTCACCCCTCCACTTT.